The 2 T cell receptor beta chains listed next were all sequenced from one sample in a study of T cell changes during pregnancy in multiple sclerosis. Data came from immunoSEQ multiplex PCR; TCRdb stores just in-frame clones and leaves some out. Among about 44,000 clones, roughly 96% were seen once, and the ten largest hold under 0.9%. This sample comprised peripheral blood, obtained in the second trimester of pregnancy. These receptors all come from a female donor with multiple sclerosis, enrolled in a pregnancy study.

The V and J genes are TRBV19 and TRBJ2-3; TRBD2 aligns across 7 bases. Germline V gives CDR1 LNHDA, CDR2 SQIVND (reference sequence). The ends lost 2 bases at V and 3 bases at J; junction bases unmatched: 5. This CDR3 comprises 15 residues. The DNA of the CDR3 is TGTGCCAGTAGTATACTAGCGGCGAAAACAGATACGCAGTATTTT. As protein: CASSILAAKTDTQYF.

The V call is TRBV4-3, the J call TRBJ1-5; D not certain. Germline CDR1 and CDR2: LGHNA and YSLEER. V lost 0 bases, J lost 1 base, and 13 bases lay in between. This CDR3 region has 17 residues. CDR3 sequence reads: CASSQEAGPLSNQPQHF. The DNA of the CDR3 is TGCGCCAGCAGCCAAGAGGCAGGCCCCCTAAGCAATCAGCCCCAGCATTTT.